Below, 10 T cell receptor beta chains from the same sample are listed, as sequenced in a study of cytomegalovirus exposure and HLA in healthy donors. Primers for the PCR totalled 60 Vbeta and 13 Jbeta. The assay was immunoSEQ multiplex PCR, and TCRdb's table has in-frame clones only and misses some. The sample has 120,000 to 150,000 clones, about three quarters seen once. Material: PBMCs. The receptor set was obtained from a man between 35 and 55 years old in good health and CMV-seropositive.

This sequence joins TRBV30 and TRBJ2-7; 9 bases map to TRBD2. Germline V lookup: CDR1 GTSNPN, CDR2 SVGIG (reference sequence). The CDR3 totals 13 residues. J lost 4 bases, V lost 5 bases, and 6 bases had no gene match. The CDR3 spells CAWSSGRLYEQYF. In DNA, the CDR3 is TGTGCCTGGTCCAGCGGGAGGTTGTACGAGCAGTACTTC.

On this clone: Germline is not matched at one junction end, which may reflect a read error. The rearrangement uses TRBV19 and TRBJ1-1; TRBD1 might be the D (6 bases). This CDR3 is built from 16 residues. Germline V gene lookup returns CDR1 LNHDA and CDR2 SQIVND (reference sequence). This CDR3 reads CAGSISRTANRVGAFF. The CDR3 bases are TGTGCCGGTAGTATTTCCCGGACCGCTAACAGGGTAGGAGCTTTCTTT.

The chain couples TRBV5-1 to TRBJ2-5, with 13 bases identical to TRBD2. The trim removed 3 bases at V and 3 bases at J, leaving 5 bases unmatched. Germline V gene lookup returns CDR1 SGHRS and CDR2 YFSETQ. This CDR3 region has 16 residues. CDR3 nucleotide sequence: TGCGCCAGCAGCTACAATGGACTAGCGGGAGAAGAGACCCAGTACTTC. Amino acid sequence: CASSYNGLAGEETQYF.

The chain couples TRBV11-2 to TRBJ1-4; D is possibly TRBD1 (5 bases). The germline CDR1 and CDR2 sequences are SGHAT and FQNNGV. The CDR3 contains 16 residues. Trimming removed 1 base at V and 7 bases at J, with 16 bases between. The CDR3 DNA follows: TGTGCCAGCAGCTTAGCCCGGGGGGGACTTGGTGAAAAACTGTTTTTT. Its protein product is CASSLARGGLGEKLFF.

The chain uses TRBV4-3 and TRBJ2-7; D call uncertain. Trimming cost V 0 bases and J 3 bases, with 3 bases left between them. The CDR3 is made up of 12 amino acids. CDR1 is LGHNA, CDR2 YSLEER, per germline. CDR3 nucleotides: TGCGCCAGCAGCCAAGATATCTACGAGCAGTACTTC. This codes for CASSQDIYEQYF.

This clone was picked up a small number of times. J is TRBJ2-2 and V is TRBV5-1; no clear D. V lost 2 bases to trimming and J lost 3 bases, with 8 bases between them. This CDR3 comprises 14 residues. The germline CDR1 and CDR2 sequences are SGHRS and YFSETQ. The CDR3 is CASSFPADTGELFF. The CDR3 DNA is TGCGCCAGCAGCTTCCCCGCAGACACCGGGGAGCTGTTTTTT.

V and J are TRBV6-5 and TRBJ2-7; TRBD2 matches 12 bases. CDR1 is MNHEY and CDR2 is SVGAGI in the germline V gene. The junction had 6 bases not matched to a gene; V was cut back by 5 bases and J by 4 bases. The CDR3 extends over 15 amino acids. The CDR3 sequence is CASSPGTSGLYEQYF. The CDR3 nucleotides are TGTGCCAGCAGTCCCGGGACTAGCGGGTTATACGAGCAGTACTTC.

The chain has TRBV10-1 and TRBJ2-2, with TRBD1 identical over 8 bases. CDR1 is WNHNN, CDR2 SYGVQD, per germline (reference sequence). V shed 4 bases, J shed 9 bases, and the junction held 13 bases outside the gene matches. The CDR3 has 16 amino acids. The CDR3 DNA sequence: TGCGCCAGCAGTGGGGGATCCGGACAGGGTGGCCGGGAGCTGTTTTTT. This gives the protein CASSGGSGQGGRELFF.

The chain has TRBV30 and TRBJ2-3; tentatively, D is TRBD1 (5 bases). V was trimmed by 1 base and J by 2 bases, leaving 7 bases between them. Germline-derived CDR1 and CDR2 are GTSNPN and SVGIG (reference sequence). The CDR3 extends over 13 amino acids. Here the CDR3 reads CAWSGGHTDTQYF. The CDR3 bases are TGTGCCTGGAGTGGGGGCCACACAGATACGCAGTATTTT. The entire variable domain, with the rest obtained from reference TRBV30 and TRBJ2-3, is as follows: SQTIHQWPATLVQPVGSPLSLECTVEGTSNPNLYWYRQAAGRGLQLLFYSVGIGQISSEVPQNLSASRPQDRQFILSSKKLLLSDSGFYLCAWSGGHTDTQYFGPGTRLTVL.

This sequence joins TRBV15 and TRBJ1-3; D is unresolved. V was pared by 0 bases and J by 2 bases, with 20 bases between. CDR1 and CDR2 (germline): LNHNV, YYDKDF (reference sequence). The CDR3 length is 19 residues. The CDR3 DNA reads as TGTGCCACCAGCAGAGATCACGTTTTGGGAGGGAGTGCTGGAAACACCATATATTTT. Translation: CATSRDHVLGGSAGNTIYF. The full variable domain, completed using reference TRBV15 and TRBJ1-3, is DAMVIQNPRYQVTQFGKPVTLSCSQTLNHNVMYWYQQKSSQAPKLLFHYYDKDFNNEADTPDNFQSRRPNTSFCFLDIRSPGLGDTAMYLCATSRDHVLGGSAGNTIYFGEGSWLTVV.